These 31 T cell receptor beta chains were all obtained from the same sample, sequenced in a study of identical twins. TCRdb fed the 5' RACE reads into MiXCR, producing one record per CDR3 protein. The profile shows fewer than 250,000 distinct CDR3 sequences, approximately 9% of them singletons. Sequencing was done on a sample of memory (CD45RO+) T cells sorted from blood. These receptors came from a woman between 18 and 29 years old in good health.

This clonotype turned up a few times. The V gene is TRBV10-3, the J gene TRBJ2-3, with 11 bases identical to TRBD2. Per germline, CDR1 ENHRY and CDR2 SYGVKD. The CDR3 loop spans 16 amino acids. V lost 0 bases to trimming and J lost 5 bases; unmatched junction nucleotides: 4. CDR3 loop: CAISESTSGSLDTQYF. CDR3 coding DNA: TGTGCCATCAGTGAGTCAACTAGCGGGAGTTTAGATACGCAGTATTTT.

This clonotype was recorded at least ten times. The chain employs TRBV29-1 and TRBJ2-3; unclear D gene. Trimming shortened V by 4 bases and J by 4 bases, and 6 bases separated the two germline ends. CDR3 length: 11 residues. CDR1 and CDR2 (germline): SQVTM, ANQGSEA. The CDR3 reads CSVAQPDTQYF. The CDR3 DNA reads as TGCAGCGTTGCCCAACCAGATACGCAGTATTTT.

This clonotype has a count of ten or more. The rearrangement links TRBV5-8 to TRBJ2-7; 8 bases align to TRBD2. Germline CDR1 and CDR2: SGHTS and YDEGEE. This CDR3 region has 17 residues. V lost 1 base to trimming and J lost 9 bases; unmatched junction nucleotides: 18. CDR3 nucleotides: TGTGCCAGCAGCTTGACCCTCTTCACTGCGGGAGGAGGAGGGCAGTACTTC. The encoded protein is CASSLTLFTAGGGGQYF.

The sample holds a few counts of this clonotype. The chain has TRBV12-3 or TRBV12-4 and TRBJ1-5; D is ambiguous. The CDR3 sequence is 14 residues long. The V end was cut by 5 bases, the J end by 4 bases, with 12 bases between. This CDR3 is CASSLYRQNQPQHF. Written as DNA, the CDR3 is TGTGCCAGCAGTCTGTACAGACAAAATCAGCCCCAGCATTTT.

The sample holds a few counts of this clonotype. The rearrangement joins TRBV2 to TRBJ2-3; D call uncertain. Per the germline V gene, CDR1 is SNHLY and CDR2 is FYNNEI. Trimming shortened V by 8 bases and J by 1 base, and 7 bases separated the two germline ends. CDR3 length: 12 residues. Here the CDR3 DNA reads TGTGCCAGCGGTCCCCGCACAGATACGCAGTATTTT. Protein: CASGPRTDTQYF.

This clonotype was seen repeatedly, ten times or more. The chain has TRBV29-1 and TRBJ2-1; D not resolved. This CDR3 has 12 residues. V was trimmed by 1 base and J by 8 bases, leaving 9 bases between them. Germline V lookup: CDR1 SQVTM, CDR2 ANQGSEA. The CDR3 DNA follows: TGCAGCGTTGAAGGGGTACTCGATGAGCAGTTCTTC. Its protein product is CSVEGVLDEQFF.

This clonotype was observed a few times. The chain has TRBV6-1 and TRBJ2-5; 9 bases map to TRBD2. The CDR3 contains 15 residues. Germline V gene lookup returns CDR1 MNHNS and CDR2 SASEGT. After removal of 7 bases from V and 2 bases from J, the junction contained 8 bases not matched to a gene. As DNA, the CDR3 is TGTGCCAGCATCCAGCGGGAGGTGCGTCAAGAGACCCAGTACTTC. Translated: CASIQREVRQETQYF.

This sequence joins TRBV29-1 and TRBJ1-1; 8 bases align to TRBD1. This CDR3 comprises 14 residues. The germline V gene has CDR1 SQVTM and CDR2 ANQGSEA. V was pared by 6 bases and J by 0 bases, with 6 bases of the junction left unmatched. The CDR3 loop is CSVLDRVMNTEAFF. The CDR3 nucleotides read TGCAGCGTCCTGGACAGGGTCATGAACACTGAAGCTTTCTTT.

This clonotype was counted a few times. The CDR3 DNA reads as TGTGCCAGCAGCGCCCGACCAGCCGGGGAAAACAATGAGCAGTTCTTC. This codes for CASSARPAGENNEQFF. The chain links TRBV9 to TRBJ2-1, with a tentative D call TRBD2 (5 bases). This CDR3 is built from 16 residues. The V gene lost 3 bases and the J gene lost 5 bases, with 18 bases spanning the gap. Germline lookup yields CDR1 SGDLS and CDR2 YYNGEE.

This clonotype was observed a few times. This chain joins TRBV20-1 and TRBJ1-1; TRBD1 aligns across 9 bases. The V gene end was trimmed by 6 bases and the J gene end by 4 bases; junction bases not matched to a gene: 9. Germline V gene data show CDR1 as DFQATT and CDR2 as SNEGSKA (reference sequence). The CDR3 runs to 14 residues. CDR3 coding DNA: TGCAGTGCCTATCACAGGGGGCGCGGCACTGAAGCTTTCTTT. Encoded protein: CSAYHRGRGTEAFF.

The rearrangement joins TRBV7-9 to TRBJ2-1; 7 bases line up with TRBD2. This CDR3 is 16 amino acids long. Looked up from germline, CDR1 is SEHNR and CDR2 is FQNEAQ (reference sequence). The ends lost 4 bases at V and 6 bases at J; junction bases unmatched: 12. As DNA, the CDR3 is TGTGCCAGCAGCTATTTCGACGGGGGGATCATCAATGAGCAGTTCTTC. Translated, it gives CASSYFDGGIINEQFF.

This rearrangement joins TRBV7-6 to TRBJ2-1; D remains unclear. Germline V gene data show CDR1 as SGHVS and CDR2 as FNYEAQ. The CDR3 loop spans 15 amino acids. V dropped 1 base and J dropped 2 bases, with 9 bases sitting between them. The CDR3 here is CASSLVAAPYNEQFF. DNA of the CDR3: TGTGCCAGCAGCTTAGTGGCGGCCCCCTACAATGAGCAGTTCTTC.

The chain couples TRBV20-1 to TRBJ1-4, with 8 bases matching TRBD1. V trimming: 2 bases; J trimming: 8 bases; junction bases outside the gene matches: 7. CDR1 is DFQATT and CDR2 is SNEGSKA in the germline V gene (reference sequence). The CDR3 runs to 14 residues. The CDR3 sequence: CSARTRGQWEKLFF. CDR3 bases: TGCAGTGCTAGAACCAGGGGGCAGTGGGAAAAACTGTTTTTT.

This clonotype was seen more than once but under ten times. This chain uses TRBV27 with TRBJ2-7; D not certain. Trimming cost V 5 bases and J 2 bases, with 16 bases left between them. The length of the CDR3 is 15 residues. CDR1 and CDR2 from the germline V gene are MNHEY and SMNVEV (reference sequence). The CDR3 protein is CASSLKTGLTYEQYF. CDR3 coding DNA: TGTGCCAGCAGTCTAAAAACCGGGCTTACCTACGAGCAGTACTTC.

This clonotype was seen a handful of times. J is TRBJ1-2 and V is TRBV29-1; 8 positions agree with TRBD1. Unmatched junction bases numbered 6, after V lost 6 bases and J lost 6 bases. CDR3 length: 12 amino acids. CDR1 and CDR2 from the germline V gene are SQVTM and ANQGSEA. CDR3 coding DNA: TGCAGCGTCGACGGACAGGGCAATGGCTACACCTTC. Its translation: CSVDGQGNGYTF.

The V gene is TRBV6-5, the J gene TRBJ2-2; no reliable D call. This CDR3 is built from 12 residues. CDR1 and CDR2 (germline): MNHEY, SVGAGI. Trimming stripped 6 bases from V and 8 bases from J, with 10 bases between. The CDR3 region has the DNA TGTGCCAGCAGCAGTTTTAGGGGGGAGCTGTTTTTT. Its protein is CASSSFRGELFF.

This chain links TRBV5-6 with TRBJ1-2; TRBD1 matches 7 bases. Germline loops: CDR1 SGHDT, CDR2 YYEEEE. The CDR3 consists of 14 residues. The J segment lost 5 bases and the V segment lost 2 bases, leaving 6 bases of the junction unmatched. CDR3 sequence (DNA): TGTGCCAGCAGCTTCTCCGGGACAGAATATGGCTACACCTTC. Translation: CASSFSGTEYGYTF.

This clonotype was found many times. The V gene is TRBV20-1, the J gene TRBJ2-5; D perhaps matches TRBD2 (5 bases). Trimming shortened V by 0 bases and J by 1 base, and 9 bases separated the two germline ends. The CDR3 consists of 14 residues. Germline V CDR1 and CDR2: DFQATT, SNEGSKA (reference sequence). In DNA, the CDR3 is TGCAGTGCTAGAGAAACGGGAAGCCAAGAGACCCAGTACTTC. Amino acid sequence: CSARETGSQETQYF.

This clonotype was counted at least ten times. The V call is TRBV7-2, the J call TRBJ1-1; 12 bases align to TRBD1. Unmatched junction bases numbered 5, after V lost 5 bases and J lost 1 base. The CDR3 runs to 16 residues. Germline CDR1 reads SGHTA; CDR2 reads FQGNSA. CDR3 DNA sequence: TGTGCCAGCAGCCCGAGGGACAGGGGGCCGAACACTGAAGCTTTCTTT. Translation gives CASSPRDRGPNTEAFF.

This chain joins TRBV20-1 and TRBJ1-2; perhaps TRBD1 as D (5 bases). Germline CDR1 and CDR2: DFQATT and SNEGSKA (reference sequence). V lost 5 bases, J lost 3 bases, and 16 bases lay in between. CDR3 size: 14 residues. The CDR3 sequence: CSAGSGTLYYGYTF. The CDR3 DNA follows: TGCAGTGCTGGGTCAGGGACTCTGTACTATGGCTACACCTTC.

V is TRBV29-1 and J is TRBJ1-2; 7 positions agree with TRBD1. With V trimmed by 4 bases and J by 7 bases, 9 bases remained unmatched. CDR1 is SQVTM and CDR2 is ANQGSEA in the germline V gene. This CDR3 is 13 amino acids long. This CDR3 reads CSVVGDRARGYTF. The CDR3 nucleotides are TGCAGCGTTGTGGGTGACAGGGCCCGTGGCTACACCTTC.

This clonotype was observed at least ten times. This chain uses TRBV5-1 with TRBJ2-3, with D hard to call. Germline values: CDR1 SGHRS, CDR2 YFSETQ. Between the trimmed V and J ends, which lost 1 base and 5 bases, there was a span of 11 bases. CDR3 length: 14 amino acids. The CDR3 coding sequence is TGCGCCAGCAGCTTGTCGACCAAACAAGATACGCAGTATTTT. It is translated as CASSLSTKQDTQYF.

This clonotype appeared many times. The chain combines TRBV12-3 or TRBV12-4 with TRBJ1-2; D not resolved. CDR3 length equals 15 residues. Trimming removed 7 bases from V and 0 bases from J, with 15 bases in between. CDR3 nucleotide sequence: TGTGCCAGCAAGTCTAACGAGGAGACTAACTATGGCTACACCTTC. Translating it yields CASKSNEETNYGYTF.

The V call is TRBV7-9, the J call TRBJ2-7; D is unresolved. V was clipped by 3 bases and J by 6 bases, with 9 bases between them. Germline CDR1 and CDR2: SEHNR and FQNEAQ (reference sequence). The CDR3 runs 12 residues. CDR3 amino acids: CASSFNDVEQYF. The CDR3 coding sequence is TGTGCCAGCAGCTTTAACGATGTCGAGCAGTACTTC.

The rearrangement links TRBV2 to TRBJ1-1, with D uncertain. The ends were cut back, 10 bases at V and 0 bases at J, with 6 bases in the middle. The CDR3 is 11 amino acids. Germline CDR1 and CDR2: SNHLY and FYNNEI. The CDR3 nucleotides are TGTGCCACCCGGTTGAACACTGAAGCTTTCTTT. The encoded protein is CATRLNTEAFF.

This clonotype was seen many times. The genes are TRBV27 and TRBJ2-7; D possibly corresponds to TRBD2 (6 bases). The CDR3 contains 11 residues. V gave up 7 bases and J gave up 3 bases, with 7 bases separating them. CDR1 and CDR2 (germline): MNHEY, SMNVEV (reference sequence). CDR3 DNA sequence: TGTGCCAGCACGGAGGGCTACGAGCAGTACTTC. As protein: CASTEGYEQYF.

This clonotype was detected ten times or more. V gene TRBV2 combines with J gene TRBJ1-4; the D is unclear. This CDR3 has 13 amino acids. Trimming left V 7 bases short and J 2 bases short, with 8 bases between. CDR1 and CDR2 (germline): SNHLY, FYNNEI. CDR3 nucleotides: TGTGCCAGCAACGAGGGCACTAATGAAAAACTGTTTTTT. This codes for CASNEGTNEKLFF.

The DNA of the CDR3 is TGTGCCAGCAGCCGGTGGCTTGGCTCTGGGGCCAACGTCCTGACTTTC. Its protein product is CASSRWLGSGANVLTF. The chain joins TRBV14 to TRBJ2-6; no firm D call. V lost 4 bases and J 0 bases, leaving 10 bases between the germline ends. Germline V gene data show CDR1 as SGHDN and CDR2 as FVKESK. The CDR3 has 16 residues.

This clonotype was picked up a small number of times. DNA for the CDR3: TGTGCCAGCAGCCCGGGAGGATTCTACGAGCAGTACTTC. It is translated as CASSPGGFYEQYF. The chain recombines TRBV7-8 with TRBJ2-7; 7 bases map to TRBD2. Germline loops: CDR1 SGHVS, CDR2 FQNEAQ. V gave up 5 bases and J gave up 3 bases; unmatched junction bases: 4. The length of the CDR3 is 13 residues.

This clonotype was recorded at least ten times. This chain joins TRBV9 and TRBJ1-2; weak D call: TRBD1 (5 bases). This CDR3 is built from 16 residues. Looked up from germline, CDR1 is SGDLS and CDR2 is YYNGEE. V lost 2 bases and J 2 bases, leaving 16 bases between the germline ends. In DNA form, the CDR3 reads TGTGCCAGCAGCGTCCCATCCACAGGCCAAAACTATGGCTACACCTTC. Translating gives CASSVPSTGQNYGYTF.

The gene calls are TRBV12-3 or TRBV12-4 and TRBJ2-3; 8 bases are shared with TRBD2. The length of the CDR3 is 12 residues. With V trimmed by 5 bases and J by 14 bases, 9 bases remained unmatched. The chain's CDR3 is CASSVTSANAYF. The DNA for the CDR3 is TGTGCCAGCAGTGTGACTAGCGCGAATGCGTATTTT.